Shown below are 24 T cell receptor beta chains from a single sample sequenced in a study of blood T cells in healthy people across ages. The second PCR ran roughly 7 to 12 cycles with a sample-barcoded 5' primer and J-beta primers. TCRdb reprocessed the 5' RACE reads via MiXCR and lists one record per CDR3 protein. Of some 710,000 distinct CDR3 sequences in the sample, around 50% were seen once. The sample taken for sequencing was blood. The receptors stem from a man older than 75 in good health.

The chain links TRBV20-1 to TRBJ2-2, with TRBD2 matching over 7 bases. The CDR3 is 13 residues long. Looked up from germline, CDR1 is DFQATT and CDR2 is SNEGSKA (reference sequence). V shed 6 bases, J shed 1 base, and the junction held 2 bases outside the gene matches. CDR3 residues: CSARTRNTGELFF. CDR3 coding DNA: TGCAGTGCAAGGACTAGGAACACCGGGGAGCTGTTTTTT.

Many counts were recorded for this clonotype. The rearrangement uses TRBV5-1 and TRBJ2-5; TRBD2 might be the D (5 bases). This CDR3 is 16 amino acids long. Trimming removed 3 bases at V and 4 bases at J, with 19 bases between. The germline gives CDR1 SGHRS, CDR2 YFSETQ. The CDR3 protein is CASSSTLGKSGETQYF. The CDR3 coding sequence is TGCGCCAGCAGCTCTACTCTCGGGAAATCTGGAGAGACCCAGTACTTC.

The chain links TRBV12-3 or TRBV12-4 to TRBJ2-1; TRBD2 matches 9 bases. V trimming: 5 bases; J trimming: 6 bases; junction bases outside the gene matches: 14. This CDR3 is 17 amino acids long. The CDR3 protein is CASSPLRDGGRANEQFF. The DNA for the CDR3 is TGTGCCAGCAGTCCCCTACGAGATGGCGGGAGGGCCAATGAGCAGTTCTTC.

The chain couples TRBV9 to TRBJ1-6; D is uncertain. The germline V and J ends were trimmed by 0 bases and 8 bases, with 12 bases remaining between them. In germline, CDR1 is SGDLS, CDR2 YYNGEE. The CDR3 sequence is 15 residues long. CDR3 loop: CASSVEEAWDSPLHF. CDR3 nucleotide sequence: TGTGCCAGCAGCGTAGAGGAGGCCTGGGATTCACCCCTCCACTTT.

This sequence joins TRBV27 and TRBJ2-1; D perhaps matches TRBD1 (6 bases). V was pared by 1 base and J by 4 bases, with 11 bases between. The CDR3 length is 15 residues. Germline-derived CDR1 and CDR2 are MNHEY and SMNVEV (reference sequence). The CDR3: CASSLYRDTYNEQFF. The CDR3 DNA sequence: TGTGCCAGCAGTTTATACAGGGACACATACAATGAGCAGTTCTTC.

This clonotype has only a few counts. For the CDR3, the DNA is TGTGCCAGCAGCGTAGACTCAGGCGAATATGGCTACACCTTC. Translation gives CASSVDSGEYGYTF. The chain employs TRBV9 and TRBJ1-2; D is uncertain. V lost 0 bases and J lost 5, with 11 bases in between. Looked up from germline, CDR1 is SGDLS and CDR2 is YYNGEE. There are 14 residues in the CDR3.

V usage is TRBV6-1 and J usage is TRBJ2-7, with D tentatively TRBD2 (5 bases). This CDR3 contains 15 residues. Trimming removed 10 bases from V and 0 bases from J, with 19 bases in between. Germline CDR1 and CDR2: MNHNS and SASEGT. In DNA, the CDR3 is TGTGCCATCTCGGGGAACGCACAGAGCTCCTACGAGCAGTACTTC. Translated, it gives CAISGNAQSSYEQYF.

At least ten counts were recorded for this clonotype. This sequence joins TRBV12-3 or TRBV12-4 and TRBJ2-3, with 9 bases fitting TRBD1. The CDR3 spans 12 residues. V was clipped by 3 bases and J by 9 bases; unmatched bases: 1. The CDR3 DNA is TGTGCCAGCAGTTTCGGACAGGGGACGCAGTATTTT. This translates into CASSFGQGTQYF.

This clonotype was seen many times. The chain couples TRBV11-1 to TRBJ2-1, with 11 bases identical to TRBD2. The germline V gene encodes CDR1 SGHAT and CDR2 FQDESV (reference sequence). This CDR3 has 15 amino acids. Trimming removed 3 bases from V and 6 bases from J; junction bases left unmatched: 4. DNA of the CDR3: TGTGCCAGCAGCTTTAGCGGGGGGGAGCTCAATGAGCAGTTCTTC. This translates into CASSFSGGELNEQFF.

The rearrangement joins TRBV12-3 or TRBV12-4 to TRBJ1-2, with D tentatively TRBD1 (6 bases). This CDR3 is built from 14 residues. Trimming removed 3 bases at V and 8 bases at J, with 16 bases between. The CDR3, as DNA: TGTGCCAGCAGTTTGAGGGGGATATCACGAGGCTACACCTTC. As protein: CASSLRGISRGYTF.

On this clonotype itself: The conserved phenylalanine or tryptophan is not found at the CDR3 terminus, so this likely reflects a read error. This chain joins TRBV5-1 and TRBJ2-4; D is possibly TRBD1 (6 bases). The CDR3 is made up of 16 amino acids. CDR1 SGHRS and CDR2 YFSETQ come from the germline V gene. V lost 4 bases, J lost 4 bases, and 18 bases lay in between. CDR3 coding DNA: TGCGCCAGCAGCGGTGAGGGGGTCGGGGAGAAAAACATTCAGTACTTA. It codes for CASSGEGVGEKNIQYL.

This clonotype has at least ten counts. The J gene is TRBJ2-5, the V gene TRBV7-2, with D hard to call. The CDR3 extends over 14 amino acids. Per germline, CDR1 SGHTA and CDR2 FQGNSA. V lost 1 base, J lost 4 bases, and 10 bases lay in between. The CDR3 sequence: CASSLVVVGETQYF. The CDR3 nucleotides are TGTGCCAGCAGCTTAGTCGTGGTAGGAGAGACCCAGTACTTC.

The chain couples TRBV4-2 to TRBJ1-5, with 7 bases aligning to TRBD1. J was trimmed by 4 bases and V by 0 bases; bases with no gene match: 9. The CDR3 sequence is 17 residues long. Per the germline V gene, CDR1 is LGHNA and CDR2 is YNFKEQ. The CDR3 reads CASSQDLRGRDNQPQHF. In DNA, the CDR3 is TGTGCCAGCAGCCAAGATTTGAGGGGGCGGGATAATCAGCCCCAGCATTTT.

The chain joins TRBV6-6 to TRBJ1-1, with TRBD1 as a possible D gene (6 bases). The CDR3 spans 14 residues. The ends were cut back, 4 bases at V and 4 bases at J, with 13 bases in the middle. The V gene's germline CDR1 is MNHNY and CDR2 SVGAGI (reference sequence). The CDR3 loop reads CASSSRDTRTEAFF. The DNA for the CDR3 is TGTGCCAGCAGTTCCCGGGACACCCGCACTGAAGCTTTCTTT.

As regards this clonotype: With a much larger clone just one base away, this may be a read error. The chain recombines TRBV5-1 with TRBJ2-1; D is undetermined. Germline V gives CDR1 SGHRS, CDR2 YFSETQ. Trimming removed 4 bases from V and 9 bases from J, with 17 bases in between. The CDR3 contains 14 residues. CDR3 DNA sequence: TGCGCCAGCAGCGACACCCCAGCCCGGAGTGAGCAGTTCTTC. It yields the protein CASSDTPARSEQFF.

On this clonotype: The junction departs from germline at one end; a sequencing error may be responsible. CDR3 sequence reads: CAGSPTPTGGLGETQYF. The CDR3, as DNA: TGTGCCGGCAGTCCCACCCCGACAGGGGGGCTTGGTGAGACCCAGTACTTC. The V and J genes are TRBV27 and TRBJ2-5, with TRBD1 matching over 9 bases. Germline-derived CDR1 and CDR2 are MNHEY and SMNVEV (reference sequence). The CDR3 totals 17 residues.

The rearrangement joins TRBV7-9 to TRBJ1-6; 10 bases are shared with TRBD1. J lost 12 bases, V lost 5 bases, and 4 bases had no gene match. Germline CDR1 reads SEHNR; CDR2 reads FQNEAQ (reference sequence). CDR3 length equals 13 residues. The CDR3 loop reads CASSLGTGEPLHF. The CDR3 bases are TGTGCCAGCAGCCTAGGGACAGGGGAACCCCTCCACTTT.

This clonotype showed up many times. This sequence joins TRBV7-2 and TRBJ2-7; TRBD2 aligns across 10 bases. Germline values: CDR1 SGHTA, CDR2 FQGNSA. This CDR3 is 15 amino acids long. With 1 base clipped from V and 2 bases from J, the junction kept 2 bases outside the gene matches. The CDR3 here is CASSLGTSGPYEQYF. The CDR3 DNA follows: TGTGCCAGCAGCTTAGGGACTAGCGGACCCTACGAGCAGTACTTC.

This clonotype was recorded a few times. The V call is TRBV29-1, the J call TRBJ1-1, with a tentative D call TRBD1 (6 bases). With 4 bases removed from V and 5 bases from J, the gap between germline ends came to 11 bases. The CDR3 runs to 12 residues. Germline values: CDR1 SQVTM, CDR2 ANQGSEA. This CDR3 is CSVGGGGTEAFF. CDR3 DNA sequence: TGCAGCGTTGGTGGAGGGGGTACTGAAGCTTTCTTT.

CDR3 nucleotide sequence: TGCAGCGTTTGGGGGGCAAGGGAGCAGTACTTC. Translation gives CSVWGAREQYF. The chain recombines TRBV29-1 with TRBJ2-5, with D perhaps given as TRBD1 or TRBD2 (6 bases each). With 5 bases removed from V and 11 bases from J, the gap between germline ends came to 15 bases. There are 11 residues in the CDR3. The germline V gene encodes CDR1 SQVTM and CDR2 ANQGSEA. Variable domain in full (rest from reference TRBV29-1 and TRBJ2-5): SAVISQKPSRDICQRGTSLTIQCQVDSQVTMMFWYRQQPGQSLTLIATANQGSEATYESGFVIDKFPISRPNLTFSTLTVSNMSPEDSSIYLCSVWGAREQYFGPGTRLLVL.

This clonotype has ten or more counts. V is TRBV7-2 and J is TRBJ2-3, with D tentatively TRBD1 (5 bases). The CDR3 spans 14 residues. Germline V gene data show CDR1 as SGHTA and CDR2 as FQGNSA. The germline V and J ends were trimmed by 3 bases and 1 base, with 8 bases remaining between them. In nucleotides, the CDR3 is TGTGCCAGCAGCTTGGACACGGGCACAGATACGCAGTATTTT. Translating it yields CASSLDTGTDTQYF. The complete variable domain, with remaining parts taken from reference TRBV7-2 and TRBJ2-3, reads GAGVSQSPSNKVTEKGKDVELRCDPISGHTALYWYRQSLGQGLEFLIYFQGNSAPDKSGLPSDRFSAERTGGSVSTLTIQRTQQEDSAVYLCASSLDTGTDTQYFGPGTRLTVL.

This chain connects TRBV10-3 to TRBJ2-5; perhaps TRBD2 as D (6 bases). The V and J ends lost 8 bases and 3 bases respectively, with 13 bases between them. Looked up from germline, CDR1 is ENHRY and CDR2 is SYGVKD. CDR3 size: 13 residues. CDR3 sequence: CAISASAEETQYF. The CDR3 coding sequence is TGTGCCATCTCCGCTAGCGCAGAAGAGACCCAGTACTTC.

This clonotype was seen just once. As DNA, the CDR3 is TGTGCCAGCAGCTTGTACGGGGACAGGGGTTACACAGATACGCAGTATTTT. This codes for CASSLYGDRGYTDTQYF. The chain is built from TRBV7-2 and TRBJ2-3; 10 bases fit TRBD1. The CDR3 consists of 17 residues. The germline CDR1 and CDR2 sequences are SGHTA and FQGNSA. V gave up 3 bases and J gave up 2 bases; unmatched junction bases: 8.

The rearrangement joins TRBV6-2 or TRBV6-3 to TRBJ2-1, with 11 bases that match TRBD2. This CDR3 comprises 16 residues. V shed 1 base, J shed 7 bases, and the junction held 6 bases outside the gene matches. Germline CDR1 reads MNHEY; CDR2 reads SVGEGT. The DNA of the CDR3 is TGTGCCAGCAGTTACTTTACTAGCGGGGGAGGGAATGAGCAGTTCTTC. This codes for CASSYFTSGGGNEQFF.